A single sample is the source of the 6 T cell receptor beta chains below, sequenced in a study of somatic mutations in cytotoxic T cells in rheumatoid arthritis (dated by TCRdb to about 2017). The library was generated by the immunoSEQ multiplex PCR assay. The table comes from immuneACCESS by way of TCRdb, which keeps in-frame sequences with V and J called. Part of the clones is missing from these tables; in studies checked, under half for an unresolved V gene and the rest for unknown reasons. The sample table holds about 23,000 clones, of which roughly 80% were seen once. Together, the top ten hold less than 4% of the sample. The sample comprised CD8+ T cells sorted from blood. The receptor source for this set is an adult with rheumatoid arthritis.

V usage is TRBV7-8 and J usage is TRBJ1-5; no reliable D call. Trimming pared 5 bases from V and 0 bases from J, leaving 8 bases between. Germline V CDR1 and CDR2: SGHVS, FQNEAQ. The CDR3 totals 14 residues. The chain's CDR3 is CASSPLGSNQPQHF. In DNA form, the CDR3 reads TGTGCCAGCAGCCCCCTTGGTAGCAATCAGCCCCAGCATTTT.

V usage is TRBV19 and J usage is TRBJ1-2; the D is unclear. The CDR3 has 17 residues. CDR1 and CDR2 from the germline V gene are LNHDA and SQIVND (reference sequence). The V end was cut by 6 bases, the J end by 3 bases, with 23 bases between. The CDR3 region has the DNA TGTGCCAGTAGCCTTTCAATAGGCGAGGAAAAGTACTATGGCTACACCTTC. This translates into CASSLSIGEEKYYGYTF.

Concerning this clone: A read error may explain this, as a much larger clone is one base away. The CDR3 nucleotides are TGTGCCAGCAGGACAGGGGCCACTGAAGCTTTCTTT. Translation gives CASRTGATEAFF. This chain connects TRBV27 to TRBJ1-1; 8 bases are shared with TRBD1. V lost 6 bases, J lost 4 bases, and 1 base stayed unmatched. Germline V gives CDR1 MNHEY, CDR2 SMNVEV (reference sequence). The CDR3 sequence is 12 residues long.

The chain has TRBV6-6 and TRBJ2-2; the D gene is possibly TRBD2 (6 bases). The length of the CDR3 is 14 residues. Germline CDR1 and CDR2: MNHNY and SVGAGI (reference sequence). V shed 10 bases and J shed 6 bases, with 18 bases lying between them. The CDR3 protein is CATTPSEQAGELFF. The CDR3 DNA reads TGTGCCACCACACCTAGCGAGCAAGCCGGGGAGCTGTTTTTT.

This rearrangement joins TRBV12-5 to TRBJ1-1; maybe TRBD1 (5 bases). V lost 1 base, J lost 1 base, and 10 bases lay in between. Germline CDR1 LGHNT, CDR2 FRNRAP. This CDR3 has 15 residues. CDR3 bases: TGTGCTAGTGGTTTGGGAGGAGGGGCGAACACTGAAGCTTTCTTT. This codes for CASGLGGGANTEAFF.

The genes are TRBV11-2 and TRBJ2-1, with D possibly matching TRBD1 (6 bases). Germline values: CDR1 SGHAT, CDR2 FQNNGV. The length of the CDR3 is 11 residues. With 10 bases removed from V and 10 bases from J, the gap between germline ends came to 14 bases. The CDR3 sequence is CATQTGHEQFF. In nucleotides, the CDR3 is TGTGCCACCCAAACGGGACACGAGCAGTTCTTC.